These 28 T cell receptor beta chains were all obtained from the same sample, sequenced in a study of a mutant IDH1 vaccine in newly diagnosed glioma. Method: immunoSEQ multiplex PCR; TCRdb's copy keeps in-frame clones and lacks some. The sample yields tens of thousands of clones, 91% seen once. Their antigens remain unidentified. Specified time point: week 5, during vaccination. It was 300 ug of mutant IDH1 20-mer peptide that made up each vaccine dose, given with topical imiquimod. This specimen was PBMCs, taken from a glioma patient whose treatment included an IDH1 peptide vaccine. The receptors come from a woman aged 50 to 60 with glioma.

The gene calls are TRBV9 and TRBJ2-1; a possible D gene is TRBD1 (6 bases). The germline V and J ends were trimmed by 0 bases and 7 bases, with 8 bases remaining between them. The CDR3 runs to 13 residues. The germline gives CDR1 SGDLS, CDR2 YYNGEE. The CDR3 is CASSVGTANEQFF. CDR3 nucleotides: TGTGCCAGCAGCGTAGGGACAGCAAATGAGCAGTTCTTC.

CDR3 coding DNA: TGTGCCAGCAGTACATACGGGACGCCCGCCGAGCAGTACTTC. Translating gives CASSTYGTPAEQYF. This chain connects TRBV6-5 to TRBJ2-7; D may be TRBD1 or TRBD2 (5 bases each). The germline CDR1 and CDR2 sequences are MNHEY and SVGAGI. The CDR3 extends over 14 amino acids. The ends were cut back, 5 bases at V and 6 bases at J, with 17 bases in the middle.

The V call is TRBV7-8, the J call TRBJ2-1, with D possibly matching TRBD1 (5 bases). V was cut by 5 bases and J by 1 base, with 30 bases left in between. This CDR3 is built from 21 residues. Germline V gene sequence: CDR1 SGHVS, CDR2 FQNEAQ. The chain's CDR3 is CASSPYRIPFGRGWSYNEQFF. Here the CDR3 DNA reads TGTGCCAGCAGCCCATATAGGATACCGTTCGGAAGGGGATGGTCCTACAATGAGCAGTTCTTC.

This chain uses TRBV18 with TRBJ2-6, with D perhaps matching TRBD2 (5 bases). Germline V lookup: CDR1 KGHSH, CDR2 LQKENI. V lost 3 bases, J lost 2 bases, and 8 bases lay in between. The CDR3 extends over 15 amino acids. CDR3: CASSPGVAGANVLTF. The CDR3 bases are TGTGCCAGCTCACCCGGGGTAGCTGGGGCCAACGTCCTGACTTTC.

The chain combines TRBV7-9 with TRBJ2-7; TRBD2 agrees at 9 bases. The J segment lost 7 bases and the V segment lost 3 bases, leaving 19 bases of the junction unmatched. CDR3 length: 18 amino acids. CDR1 SEHNR and CDR2 FQNEAQ come from the germline V gene (reference sequence). The CDR3, as DNA: TGTGCCAGCAGCTTTCCCCGTTTTAGCGGGGGAGGGCCGTATGAGCAGTACTTC. The encoded protein is CASSFPRFSGGGPYEQYF. The full variable domain, rest sourced from reference TRBV7-9 and TRBJ2-7, is DTGVSQNPRHKITKRGQNVTFRCDPISEHNRLYWYRQTLGQGPEFLTYFQNEAQLEKSRLLSDRFSAERPKGSFSTLEIQRTEQGDSAMYLCASSFPRFSGGGPYEQYFGPGTRLTVT.

A single count supports this clone. This chain links TRBV11-2 with TRBJ1-5, with 9 bases identical to TRBD1. The junction had 5 bases not matched to a gene; V was cut back by 5 bases and J by 6 bases. Germline-derived CDR1 and CDR2 are SGHAT and FQNNGV. The length of the CDR3 is 14 residues. Here the CDR3 reads CASSPGTGSQPQHF. The CDR3 nucleotides read TGTGCCAGCAGCCCCGGGACAGGGAGTCAGCCCCAGCATTTT.

In DNA form, the CDR3 reads TGTGCCAGCAGCCCTACAGGTCGTGCAGATACGCAGTATTTT. Protein: CASSPTGRADTQYF. This chain connects TRBV11-3 to TRBJ2-3; weak D call: TRBD1 (5 bases). The CDR3 has 14 amino acids. Per the germline V gene, CDR1 is SGHNT and CDR2 is YENEEA. Deletions cut 5 bases from V and 4 bases from J, with 13 bases between.

This clone was seen more than once but under ten times. The J gene is TRBJ1-2, the V gene TRBV29-1, with 11 nucleotides matching TRBD1. CDR1 is SQVTM and CDR2 is ANQGSEA in the germline V gene. The CDR3 runs 14 residues. J lost 8 bases, V lost 6 bases, and 11 bases had no gene match. DNA for the CDR3: TGCAGCGTGAGTTACGGACAGGGGGCGCCGGGCTACACCTTC. This encodes CSVSYGQGAPGYTF.

The rearrangement uses TRBV28 and TRBJ2-1; D possibly corresponds to TRBD2 (5 bases). This CDR3 has 15 amino acids. The germline gives CDR1 MDHEN, CDR2 SYDVKM. Trimming shortened V by 8 bases and J by 0 bases, and 14 bases separated the two germline ends. The CDR3 DNA sequence: TGTGCCAGCGTCTCTCAGACTACCTCCTACAATGAGCAGTTCTTC. Translated: CASVSQTTSYNEQFF.

The chain joins TRBV6-6 to TRBJ2-1; 8 positions agree with TRBD1. CDR3 length: 15 residues. The V segment lost 0 bases and the J segment 4 bases; nucleotides outside the gene matches: 2. Germline lookup yields CDR1 MNHNY and CDR2 SVGAGI (reference sequence). The CDR3 region has the DNA TGTGCCAGCAGTTACTCGAGACAGGGGTACAATGAGCAGTTCTTC. This codes for CASSYSRQGYNEQFF.

This clone was observed a single time. The J gene is TRBJ2-5, the V gene TRBV9; the D is unclear. Trimming left V 0 bases short and J 2 bases short, with 14 bases between. CDR1 and CDR2 from the germline V gene are SGDLS and YYNGEE. The CDR3 extends over 16 amino acids. The CDR3 reads CASSVATVASQETQYF. As DNA, the CDR3 is TGTGCCAGCAGCGTAGCTACAGTGGCTAGTCAAGAGACCCAGTACTTC.

The chain couples TRBV10-3 to TRBJ1-4; D is undetermined. With 2 bases removed from V and 8 bases from J, the gap between germline ends came to 9 bases. Germline V CDR1 and CDR2: ENHRY, SYGVKD. The CDR3 totals 13 residues. The CDR3 nucleotides are TGTGCCATCAGTGAGAGGGAAGTCGAAAAACTGTTTTTT. It yields the protein CAISEREVEKLFF.

The J gene is TRBJ2-7, the V gene TRBV4-1; TRBD2 agrees at 9 bases. V dropped 3 bases and J dropped 1; count of bases not matched to a gene: 7. Germline V gene lookup returns CDR1 MGHRA and CDR2 YSYEKL. The CDR3 length is 16 residues. CDR3 nucleotide sequence: TGCGCCAGCAGCCACGTTAGCGGGAGAGGGTCCTACGAGCAGTACTTC. It translates to CASSHVSGRGSYEQYF.

The chain joins TRBV6-5 to TRBJ2-7; 7 bases fit TRBD2. The germline V gene encodes CDR1 MNHEY and CDR2 SVGAGI. V lost 5 bases and J lost 3; bases outside the gene matches: 10. The CDR3 totals 15 residues. This chain's CDR3 is CASSPSSAGVYEQYF. DNA of the CDR3: TGTGCCAGCAGTCCCTCCTCCGCGGGAGTCTACGAGCAGTACTTC.

The genes are TRBV6-5 and TRBJ1-2; tentative D call: TRBD1 (5 bases). This CDR3 region has 15 residues. Germline V gene data show CDR1 as MNHEY and CDR2 as SVGAGI. Deletions cut 4 bases from V and 8 bases from J, with 20 bases between. The CDR3 bases are TGTGCCAGCAGTTTGGATCGACAGCTACTATGGGGCTACACCTTC. It is translated as CASSLDRQLLWGYTF.

The chain is built from TRBV5-1 and TRBJ1-4, with TRBD1 matching over 10 bases. CDR1 SGHRS and CDR2 YFSETQ come from the germline V gene. V shed 4 bases, J shed 8 bases, and the junction held 11 bases outside the gene matches. The CDR3 totals 16 residues. The CDR3 DNA reads as TGCGCCAGCAGCCGATCCGGGACAGGGGTTGACGAAAAACTGTTTTTT. Its protein product is CASSRSGTGVDEKLFF.

The chain is built from TRBV28 and TRBJ1-4; 7 bases map to TRBD1. Unmatched junction bases numbered 12, after V lost 6 bases and J lost 8 bases. The CDR3 spans 15 residues. CDR1 MDHEN and CDR2 SYDVKM come from the germline V gene. The CDR3, as DNA: TGTGCCAGCAGCCTCTCGACAGGGAGGAACGAAAAACTGTTTTTT. It is translated as CASSLSTGRNEKLFF. Filled out from reference TRBV28 and TRBJ1-4, the complete variable domain reads DVKVTQSSRYLVKRTGEKVFLECVQDMDHENMFWYRQDPGLGLRLIYFSYDVKMKEKGDIPEGYSVSREKKERFSLILESASTNQTSMYLCASSLSTGRNEKLFFGSGTQLSVL.

V is TRBV5-5 and J is TRBJ2-2; unclear D gene. Trimming pared 0 bases from V and 3 bases from J, leaving 0 bases between. The CDR3 is made up of 12 amino acids. CDR1 is SGHKS and CDR2 is YYEKEE in the germline V gene (reference sequence). The CDR3 nucleotides are TGTGCCAGCAGCTTGGACACCGGGGAGCTGTTTTTT. Protein: CASSLDTGELFF.

J is TRBJ2-3 and V is TRBV9; D unclear. With 0 bases removed from V and 2 bases from J, the gap between germline ends came to 4 bases. This CDR3 spans 13 amino acids. Per the germline V gene, CDR1 is SGDLS and CDR2 is YYNGEE. As DNA, the CDR3 is TGTGCCAGCAGCGTAGGTGACACAGATACGCAGTATTTT. Encoded protein: CASSVGDTDTQYF.

The J gene is TRBJ2-2, the V gene TRBV12-5; TRBD1 aligns across 9 bases. In germline, CDR1 is LGHNT, CDR2 FRNRAP. V gave up 7 bases and J gave up 1 base; unmatched junction bases: 7. The CDR3 spans 16 residues. In DNA form, the CDR3 reads TGTGCTAGTGACCCCGGACAGGGGATGAACACCGGGGAGCTGTTTTTT. Its translation is CASDPGQGMNTGELFF.

The V call is TRBV4-1, the J call TRBJ2-5; D remains unclear. Germline CDR1 MGHRA, CDR2 YSYEKL. V lost 1 base, J lost 5 bases, and 5 bases lay in between. The CDR3 is 12 residues long. The DNA of the CDR3 is TGCGCCAGCAGCCAAGGCAGGGAGACCCAGTACTTC. Its translation is CASSQGRETQYF.

V is TRBV9 and J is TRBJ1-4; the D gene is possibly TRBD1 (5 bases). The CDR3 runs to 16 residues. The V gene lost 4 bases and the J gene lost 8 bases, with 21 bases spanning the gap. The germline V gene has CDR1 SGDLS and CDR2 YYNGEE. For the CDR3, the DNA is TGTGCCAGCAGCCCCCGAAGTACGCCAGGGCGAGAAAAACTGTTTTTT. Amino acid sequence: CASSPRSTPGREKLFF.

The chain uses TRBV21-1 and TRBJ2-7; TRBD2 reflects the table's D call only, with no check against the DNA. TRBV21-1 is designated a pseudogene. The CDR3 consists of 15 residues. The CDR3 DNA reads as TGTGCCAGCAGCAAGAGACTAGACAGCTCCTACGAGCAGTACTTC. Amino acid sequence: CASSKRLDSSYEQYF.

The chain combines TRBV21-1 with TRBJ2-5; the listed D gene, TRBD2, was not tested against the DNA. TRBV21-1 is described as a pseudogene. This CDR3 has 18 amino acids. The CDR3 protein is CASSKGGLAGRRGETQYF. The CDR3, as DNA: TGTGCCAGCAGCAAAGGGGGACTAGCGGGAAGGCGAGGGGAGACCCAGTACTTC.

The chain recombines TRBV7-3 with TRBJ2-2; 10 bases map to TRBD1. This CDR3 has 15 residues. V lost 5 bases to trimming and J lost 3 bases; unmatched junction nucleotides: 3. CDR1 is SGHTA and CDR2 is FQGTGA in the germline V gene. The CDR3 loop is CASSRQGADTGELFF. DNA of the CDR3: TGTGCCAGCAGCCGACAGGGGGCAGACACCGGGGAGCTGTTTTTT.

The chain recombines TRBV5-4 with TRBJ1-1, with TRBD1 as a possible D gene (6 bases). Germline CDR1 SGHNT, CDR2 YYREEE (reference sequence). Deletions cut 3 bases from V and 7 bases from J, with 16 bases between. The CDR3 sequence is 14 residues long. The CDR3 here is CASSSGQSGGEAFF. DNA for the CDR3: TGTGCCAGCAGCTCAGGACAGTCTGGGGGTGAAGCTTTCTTT.

The chain carries TRBV28 and TRBJ1-5; D gene ambiguous. The CDR3 consists of 16 residues. The germline CDR1 and CDR2 sequences are MDHEN and SYDVKM. V lost 6 bases, J lost 5 bases, and 20 bases lay in between. CDR3 region: CASSPEEDAGYQPQHF. CDR3 DNA: TGTGCCAGCAGCCCTGAGGAAGATGCAGGATATCAGCCCCAGCATTTT.

This clone was found a few times. The V and J genes are TRBV27 and TRBJ2-4; D gene uncertain. The germline V gene encodes CDR1 MNHEY and CDR2 SMNVEV (reference sequence). This CDR3 region has 10 residues. V gave up 6 bases and J gave up 9 bases, with 6 bases separating them. The CDR3 DNA sequence: TGTGCCAGCAGCTACTCCATTCAGTACTTC. Protein product: CASSYSIQYF.